This is a list of T cell receptor beta chains from one sample in a study of blood T cell repertoires in COVID-19. Using immunoSEQ multiplex PCR, the repertoire was profiled, and TCRdb retains in-frame clones only, with some absent. The sample contains about 33,000 clones, about 86% of which appear only once. The specimen sequenced was peripheral blood. The source of these receptors is a human donor in a cohort sampled during active COVID-19. Each CDR3 is given with its conserved first and last residue. D genes are given only for firm matches. Clone size is shown for a subset of rows, as once, few, many or a class of expanded clone.

TRBV7-2	NA	TRBJ2-5	TRBD1	CASSQNRGLETQYF	TGTGCCAGCAGCCAGAACAGGGGGCTAGAGACCCAGTACTTC
TRBV9	NA	TRBJ2-2	TRBD1	CASGQGFSTGELFF	TGTGCCAGCGGACAGGGTTTTTCCACCGGGGAGCTGTTTTTT
TRBV14	NA	TRBJ1-4	NA	CASSQGERTVGEKLFF	TGTGCCAGCAGCCAGGGCGAGCGGACAGTGGGGGAAAAACTGTTTTTT
TRBV7-2	NA	TRBJ2-1	TRBD2	CASSLGLAGGPGNEQFF	TGTGCCAGCAGCCTCGGACTAGCGGGAGGGCCTGGGAATGAGCAGTTCTTC
TRBV27	few	TRBJ2-1	TRBD1	CASSFGQDYNEQFF	TGTGCCAGCAGTTTCGGACAGGACTACAATGAGCAGTTCTTC
TRBV15	NA	TRBJ2-7	TRBD2	CATSSGRALTEQYF	TGTGCCACCAGCAGCGGGAGGGCCCTCACCGAGCAGTACTTC
TRBV6-5	NA	TRBJ2-7	NA	CASSYSSSGFPYEQYF	TGTGCCAGCAGTTACTCCTCTTCAGGGTTTCCCTACGAGCAGTACTTC
TRBV5-5	NA	TRBJ1-5	TRBD1	CASSSWDRGSNQPQHF	TGTGCCAGCAGCTCGTGGGACAGGGGAAGCAATCAGCCCCAGCATTTT
TRBV4-2	NA	TRBJ2-7	NA	CASSQDLGPSDFSYEQYF	TGTGCCAGCAGCCAAGATCTTGGCCCCTCAGATTTCTCCTACGAGCAGTACTTC
TRBV7-8	once	TRBJ2-3	TRBD2	CASSPALTSGGQISTDTQYF	TGTGCCAGCAGCCCTGCCTTGACTAGCGGGGGGCAGATTAGCACAGATACGCAGTATTTT
TRBV4-1	NA	TRBJ1-4	NA	CASSQLFTNEKLFF	TGCGCCAGCAGCCAGCTATTTACTAATGAAAAACTGTTTTTT
TRBV3-1/TRBV3-2	NA	TRBJ1-3	NA	CASSQLSGNTIYF	TGTGCCAGCAGCCAACTCTCTGGAAACACCATATATTTT
TRBV9	NA	TRBJ2-7	NA	CASSVAQFPYEQYF	TGTGCCAGCAGCGTAGCTCAGTTCCCCTACGAGCAGTACTTC
TRBV13	NA	TRBJ2-5	TRBD2	CASSLGPAGGIQYF	TGTGCCAGCAGCTTAGGCCCAGCGGGGGGGATCCAGTACTTC
TRBV19	NA	TRBJ1-2	NA	CASSQNRAGYTF	TGTGCCAGTAGCCAGAACAGGGCTGGCTACACCTTC
TRBV5-6	NA	TRBJ2-7	NA	CASSLLTSPSREQYF	TGTGCCAGCAGCTTGTTGACAAGTCCCAGCCGGGAGCAGTACTTC
TRBV15	NA	TRBJ2-7	NA	CATSGGTFYEQYF	TGTGCCACCAGCGGGGGGACCTTCTACGAGCAGTACTTC
TRBV13	NA	TRBJ2-4	NA	CASSPGLDRANIQYF	TGTGCCAGCAGTCCGGGACTCGATCGAGCAAACATTCAGTACTTC
TRBV7-2	NA	TRBJ2-7	TRBD2	CASSSAGTSKHEQYF	TGTGCCAGCAGCTCCGCCGGGACTAGTAAACACGAGCAGTACTTC
TRBV18	NA	TRBJ2-1	NA	CASSDYLSEQFF	TGTGCCAGCTCAGACTACTTATCTGAGCAGTTCTTC
TRBV28	few	TRBJ1-3	TRBD1	CASSSPSGTGTPGMAGNTIYF	TGTGCCAGCAGTTCCCCCTCCGGGACAGGGACCCCAGGCATGGCTGGAAACACCATATATTTT
TRBV27	NA	TRBJ2-2	NA	CASSPEITGIGELFF	TGTGCCAGCAGTCCCGAGATTACAGGGATCGGGGAGCTGTTTTTT
TRBV10-3	once	TRBJ2-1	TRBD1	CAISEPGQGTLGEQFF	TGTGCCATCAGTGAGCCCGGACAGGGGACGCTGGGTGAGCAGTTCTTC
TRBV6-5	NA	TRBJ2-3	NA	CASRRGLGTDTQYF	TGTGCCAGCCGCCGGGGTCTTGGCACAGATACGCAGTATTTT
TRBV7-6	few	TRBJ1-6	NA	CASSLATRGTNSPLHF	TGTGCCAGCAGCTTAGCCACCAGGGGTACCAATTCACCCCTCCACTTT
TRBV28	NA	TRBJ1-3	TRBD1	CASSFSHTGVAGNTIYF	TGTGCCAGCAGTTTCTCACATACAGGGGTTGCTGGAAACACCATATATTTT
TRBV14	NA	TRBJ2-2	NA	CASSQDWSGELFF	TGTGCCAGCAGCCAAGATTGGAGCGGGGAGCTGTTTTTT
TRBV19	NA	TRBJ1-1	TRBD1	CASSRTGGRAEAFF	TGTGCCAGTAGCAGGACAGGGGGTCGCGCTGAAGCTTTCTTT
TRBV28	NA	TRBJ2-2	TRBD1	CASIQGRSNTGELFF	TGTGCCAGCATACAGGGGCGAAGTAACACCGGGGAGCTGTTTTTT